The 21 T cell receptor beta chains presented below share a single source sample, sequenced in a study of blood T cell repertoires in COVID-19. Some clones are missing from TCRdb's copy, which holds only in-frame ones; the method was immunoSEQ multiplex PCR. The sample records 170,000 or so clones, roughly 83% being singletons. The specimen sequenced was peripheral blood. The receptors derive from an older woman with acute or convalescent COVID-19.

As DNA, the CDR3 is TGTGCCAGCAGGACCCAGGGGGCTGGCTATGGCTACACCTTC. It translates to CASRTQGAGYGYTF. The chain joins TRBV7-9 to TRBJ1-2, with TRBD1 matching over 8 bases. In germline, CDR1 is SEHNR, CDR2 FQNEAQ (reference sequence). V was clipped by 6 bases and J by 4 bases; unmatched bases: 7. This CDR3 comprises 14 residues. Filled out from reference TRBV7-9 and TRBJ1-2, the complete variable domain reads DTGVSQNPRHKITKRGQNVTFRCDPISEHNRLYWYRQTLGQGPEFLTYFQNEAQLEKSRLLSDRFSAERPKGSFSTLEIQRTEQGDSAMYLCASRTQGAGYGYTFGSGTRLTVV.

This chain joins TRBV6-6 and TRBJ1-2; TRBD1 matches at 11 bases. This CDR3 has 15 amino acids. J gave up 4 bases and V 7 bases, and 8 bases lay outside the gene matches. Per germline, CDR1 MNHNY and CDR2 SVGAGI (reference sequence). CDR3 in DNA: TGTGCCAGCATGGCCCGGGGACAGGGGGTCTATGGCTACACCTTC. It yields the protein CASMARGQGVYGYTF.

CDR3 sequence (DNA): TGTGCCAGCAGCCCCGCGGGGGGGGGAAGCAATCAGCCCCAGCATTTT. This sequence encodes CASSPAGGGSNQPQHF. This chain links TRBV3-1 (or the pseudogene TRBV3-2) with TRBJ1-5; TRBD1 might be the D (5 bases). V dropped 4 bases and J dropped 1 base, with 14 bases sitting between them. Per germline, CDR1 LGHDT and CDR2 YNNKEL (reference sequence). The CDR3 length is 16 residues.

The V and J genes are TRBV19 and TRBJ1-2; TRBD1 aligns across 8 bases. Germline CDR1 and CDR2: LNHDA and SQIVND (reference sequence). This CDR3 has 14 residues. The V gene end was trimmed by 4 bases and the J gene end by 4 bases; junction bases not matched to a gene: 5. The CDR3 nucleotides read TGTGCCAGTAGTACCACAGGGGGACTCTATGGCTACACCTTC. Residues: CASSTTGGLYGYTF.

This clone is a singleton in its sample. The rearrangement uses TRBV28 and TRBJ2-7; 7 bases agree with TRBD1. V gave up 6 bases and J gave up 0 bases; unmatched junction bases: 8. The CDR3 sequence is 15 residues long. Germline V gene data show CDR1 as MDHEN and CDR2 as SYDVKM. The chain's CDR3 is CASSLQGSNSYEQYF. The CDR3 DNA reads as TGTGCCAGCAGCCTACAGGGGTCCAACTCCTACGAGCAGTACTTC.

Note on this clone: Other DNA sequences in the sample encode the same CDR3. The chain couples TRBV5-4 to TRBJ1-1; 10 bases fit TRBD1. Looked up from germline, CDR1 is SGHNT and CDR2 is YYREEE (reference sequence). V dropped 4 bases and J dropped 3; count of bases not matched to a gene: 3. This CDR3 region has 14 residues. CDR3 residues: CASSRGQGDTEAFF. The CDR3 bases are TGTGCCAGCAGCCGCGGACAGGGGGACACTGAAGCTTTCTTT.

The chain combines TRBV28 with TRBJ1-4, with D perhaps matching TRBD1 (6 bases). CDR1 and CDR2 (germline): MDHEN, SYDVKM. The V gene lost 2 bases and the J gene lost 5 bases, with 18 bases spanning the gap. The CDR3 has 17 amino acids. The CDR3 here is CASSLGTLRGDNEKLFF. As DNA, the CDR3 is TGTGCCAGCAGTTTAGGCACGCTCAGGGGCGACAATGAAAAACTGTTTTTT.

The chain joins TRBV6-2 or TRBV6-3 to TRBJ1-5, with 8 bases lining up with TRBD1. Germline values: CDR1 MNHEY, CDR2 SVGEGT. J gave up 2 bases and V 4 bases, and 7 bases lay outside the gene matches. The CDR3 totals 16 residues. CDR3 amino acids: CASSSWTGKGNQPQHF. The CDR3 DNA is TGTGCCAGCAGTTCTTGGACAGGGAAGGGCAATCAGCCCCAGCATTTT.

The chain is built from TRBV28 and TRBJ2-6; 9 nucleotides agree with TRBD1. The CDR3 loop spans 17 amino acids. V lost 3 bases and J lost 0; bases outside the gene matches: 3. Germline CDR1 reads MDHEN; CDR2 reads SYDVKM. The CDR3 DNA reads as TGTGCCAGCAGTTTCGGACAGGGGATCTCTGGGGCCAACGTCCTGACTTTC. Amino acid sequence: CASSFGQGISGANVLTF.

CDR3 in DNA: TGTGCCAGCAGCTGGGGGGACAGGGAGGGCTATGGCTACACCTTC. As protein: CASSWGDREGYGYTF. V and J are TRBV5-6 and TRBJ1-2, with 9 bases aligning to TRBD1. V shed 3 bases and J 4 bases; nucleotides not matched to a gene: 7. From germline, CDR1 is SGHDT and CDR2 YYEEEE. The CDR3 sequence is 15 residues long.

The chain is built from TRBV7-9 and TRBJ1-4; no definite D call. V dropped 4 bases and J dropped 8 bases, with 11 bases sitting between them. The CDR3 length is 13 residues. Germline V gene data show CDR1 as SEHNR and CDR2 as FQNEAQ (reference sequence). The CDR3 loop is CASSSPPSEKLFF. In nucleotides, the CDR3 is TGTGCCAGCAGCTCTCCGCCTAGCGAAAAACTGTTTTTT.

The CDR3 region has the DNA TGTGCCAGCAGCGTCGGGATCAACAGGGTTGTGATTACAGATACGCAGTATTTT. Residues: CASSVGINRVVITDTQYF. The chain joins TRBV9 to TRBJ2-3; D possibly corresponds to TRBD1 (6 bases). This CDR3 contains 18 residues. The germline CDR1 and CDR2 sequences are SGDLS and YYNGEE. Between the trimmed V and J ends, which lost 2 bases and 3 bases, there was a span of 22 bases.

The CDR3 here is CASSPRGRGNTIYF. DNA for the CDR3: TGTGCCAGCAGTCCAAGGGGTCGTGGAAACACCATATATTTT. The V gene is TRBV27, the J gene TRBJ1-3; possible D gene TRBD1, 5 bases. Germline V lookup: CDR1 MNHEY, CDR2 SMNVEV (reference sequence). The CDR3 consists of 14 residues. Trimming removed 5 bases from V and 3 bases from J, with 11 bases in between.

This clone was observed once. The genes are TRBV6-1 and TRBJ2-5, with a possible D match to TRBD2 (6 bases). CDR1 and CDR2 from the germline V gene are MNHNS and SASEGT. The CDR3 has 17 residues. The V and J ends lost 2 bases and 2 bases respectively, with 18 bases between them. The CDR3 coding sequence is TGTGCCAGCAGTGAAAAGGCTATGGTGGGGACTCAAGAGACCCAGTACTTC. This encodes CASSEKAMVGTQETQYF.

V is TRBV30 and J is TRBJ2-3; D possibly corresponds to TRBD1 (5 bases). V lost 4 bases, J lost 5 bases, and 16 bases lay in between. There are 14 residues in the CDR3. Germline loops: CDR1 GTSNPN, CDR2 SVGIG (reference sequence). This CDR3 reads CAWTGQGKEDTQYF. The CDR3 nucleotides read TGTGCCTGGACGGGTCAGGGTAAAGAAGATACGCAGTATTTT.

The V call is TRBV6-5, the J call TRBJ1-4; D call uncertain. V lost 7 bases and J 3 bases, leaving 12 bases between the germline ends. The CDR3 is 14 residues long. Looked up from germline, CDR1 is MNHEY and CDR2 is SVGAGI. The CDR3 protein is CASTQGGSNEKLFF. DNA for the CDR3: TGTGCCAGCACTCAAGGAGGATCTAATGAAAAACTGTTTTTT.

The chain joins TRBV3-1 (or the pseudogene TRBV3-2) to TRBJ2-3; D gene unclear. In germline, CDR1 is LGHDT, CDR2 YNNKEL (reference sequence). The V gene lost 3 bases and the J gene lost 3 bases, with 7 bases spanning the gap. CDR3 length: 13 residues. In DNA, the CDR3 is TGTGCCAGCAGCCATGAGCCGACAGATACGCAGTATTTT. The encoded protein is CASSHEPTDTQYF.

This clone was picked up a small number of times. This chain uses TRBV5-6 with TRBJ2-1, with D perhaps matching TRBD2 (5 bases). CDR1 is SGHDT, CDR2 YYEEEE, per germline. CDR3 length: 16 residues. V was pared by 2 bases and J by 9 bases, with 21 bases between. The CDR3 sequence: CASSFYRESYSGEQFF. As DNA, the CDR3 is TGTGCCAGCAGCTTCTACCGGGAATCATATAGTGGTGAGCAGTTCTTC.

This rearrangement joins TRBV19 to TRBJ1-1, with D tentatively TRBD1 (6 bases). The CDR3 contains 15 residues. V lost 7 bases, J lost 1 base, and 16 bases lay in between. The germline V gene encodes CDR1 LNHDA and CDR2 SQIVND (reference sequence). The CDR3 region has the DNA TGTGCCAGTACCCCGGGGCAGGGGAAGAACACTGAAGCTTTCTTT. This encodes CASTPGQGKNTEAFF.

This sequence joins TRBV18 and TRBJ2-2, with 7 bases identical to TRBD2. There are 18 residues in the CDR3. Germline trimming cut 1 base from V and 6 bases from J; bases unmatched to any gene: 14. Germline V gene lookup returns CDR1 KGHSH and CDR2 LQKENI. The CDR3 DNA is TGTGCCAGCTCACCACTCCCTCCACTGGGAGGGTCGGCCGGGGAGCTGTTTTTT. Its translation: CASSPLPPLGGSAGELFF.

The J gene is TRBJ2-1, the V gene TRBV3-1 (or the pseudogene TRBV3-2); 8 bases fit TRBD1. V was clipped by 2 bases and J by 5 bases; unmatched bases: 5. This CDR3 comprises 15 residues. Germline CDR1 is LGHDT and CDR2 is YNNKEL (reference sequence). The CDR3 bases are TGTGCCAGCAGCCAATGGACAGGGCTAAACAATGAGCAGTTCTTC. It translates to CASSQWTGLNNEQFF.